The present T cell receptor (beta chain) was sequenced within a study of cytomegalovirus exposure and HLA in healthy donors. CDR3 size: 17 residues. J was trimmed by 5 bases and V by 8 bases; bases with no gene match: 18. The study ran its PCR with 60 Vbeta and 13 Jbeta primers. Method: immunoSEQ multiplex PCR; TCRdb's copy keeps in-frame clones and lacks some. The table shows 200,000 or so clones, with 65% to 85% occurring only once. This receptor was identified in a boy between 2 and 10 years old in good health and CMV-seronegative. Material for sequencing was PBMCs. The genes are TRBV23-1 and TRBJ2-5, with TRBD1 identical over 9 bases. TRBV23-1 is designated an ORF whose function remains uncertain. Written as DNA, the CDR3 is TGCGCCAGCCCAATCACACCGACGAACAGGGGGCGCGAGACCCAGTACTTC. Translated, it gives CASPITPTNRGRETQYF.